This T cell receptor (beta chain) was sequenced in a study of tumor and adjacent non-tumor tissue in lung cancer (dated by TCRdb to between 2017 and 2018). At the level of the whole study: The cohort included approximately 13 adenocarcinoma, 2 squamous cell carcinoma and 1 small cell lung cancer patients. Among the 15 or so patients, ages ranged from about 31 to 76 years, some ten were men and 5 were women, and disease was TNM stage I to III. A total of fewer than 150 million productive TCRbeta reads were generated by sequencing, corresponding to an average of approximately 4 million reads per sample. Bulk TCRbeta repertoires were compared between lung tumor tissue and matched distant non-tumor lung tissue obtained from approximately 15 lung cancer patients. TCRbeta CDR3 sequencing was performed on a few dozen paired specimens, with one tumor sample and one normal lung sample collected per patient.

From the germline V gene, CDR1 is SGHNT and CDR2 is YENEEA. A distance of 13 bases separates the germline ends of V and J, which lose 4 bases and 9 bases respectively. From the cysteine up to the phenylalanine, the CDR3 has a length of 13 residues. This entry keeps only the CDR3 DNA: 39 bases, framed from base 1. Bulk unsorted tissue served as the source for RNA extraction, and RNA quality was assessed using a NanoDrop ND-1000 and an Agilent 2100. Newly diagnosed lung cancer patients without prior chemotherapy who had been admitted for thoracic surgery in China between August and November 2014 were enrolled as donors. Anyone who had undergone radiotherapy or chemotherapy before, or who had another cancer at the same time, was left out of the study. Surgical tissue pieces of about 1-2.3 cm3 were preserved in RNAlater solution and were kept at -80 degrees C until use. The research as a whole found: Tumor tissue showed significantly higher TCR diversity (inverse Simpson) than normal lung tissue, at roughly 390 vs 170 (P = 0.0075, Mann-Whitney U test). TCR diversity was significantly higher in younger patients, and higher tumor TCR diversity was associated with shorter overall and disease-free survival. With only roughly 14 patients in the cohort, the authors noted that larger samples and more detailed clinical data are needed. Peripheral blood was not sequenced, so blood TCRbeta repertoires in these lung cancer patients were not examined. The sequencing platform is not named in the methods, and unique molecular identifiers are not mentioned. The top 100 clones accounted for a significantly larger cumulative portion of the repertoire in normal lung than in tumor tissue.

Library construction relied on multiplex PCR. TCRdb records Illumina HiSeq 2500 as the sequencer. TCRbeta libraries were constructed through three rounds of nested PCR with primers (Table S4) according to protocols adapted from ARM-PCR. PCR products of 200-500 bp were gel-excised and purified with the QIAquick gel extraction kit before sequencing. In the paper's pipeline: Trimmomatic was used to clean the reads, FLASH merged the cleaned reads into complete CDR3 sequences, and MiTCR assigned the sequences to V(D)J germline segments. Clonal diversity was calculated as the inverse Simpson's index using VDJtools. In-frame sequences lacking a premature stop codon were counted as productive reads. Through fastp at Q25 and MiXCR, TCRdb rebuilt clones from the public reads, retaining in-frame beta chains. Every entry covers one CDR3 protein and lists the most common genes and DNA from its rows. What appears here as the V and J calls and clone size reflects TCRdb's work, not the paper's. Across this sample there are 75,000 to 95,000 distinct CDR3 sequences, with roughly 70% seen only once. Jointly, the top ten make up around 17% of the sample.

This clonotype is labeled medium-sized (0.01 to 0.1%). Its antigen is unknown. Base qualities were left out, and no much larger clone turns up one base away. This receptor was obtained from a man aged 55 to 70 with non-small cell lung cancer. Source material: lung tumor tissue. The V and J segments used are TRBV11-3 and TRBJ2-1, and TRBD1 may be the D gene, going by 6 matching bases. CDR3 sequence: CASSSTLGGEQFF. The nucleotides read TGTGCCAGCAGCTCCACCCTAGGGGGTGAGCAGTTCTTC.